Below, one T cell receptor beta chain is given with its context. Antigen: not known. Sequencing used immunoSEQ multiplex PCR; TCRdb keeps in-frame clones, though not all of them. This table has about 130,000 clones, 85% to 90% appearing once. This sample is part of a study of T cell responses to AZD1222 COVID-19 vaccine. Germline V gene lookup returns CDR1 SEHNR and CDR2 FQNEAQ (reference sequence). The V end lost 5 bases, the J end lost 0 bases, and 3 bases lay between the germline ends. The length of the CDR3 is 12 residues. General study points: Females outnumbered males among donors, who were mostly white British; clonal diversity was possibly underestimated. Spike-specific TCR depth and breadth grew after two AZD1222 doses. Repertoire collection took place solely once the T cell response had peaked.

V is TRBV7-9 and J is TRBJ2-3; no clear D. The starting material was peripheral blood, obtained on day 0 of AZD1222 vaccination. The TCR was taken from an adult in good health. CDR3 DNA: TGTGCCAGCAGCCTTAGCACAGATACGCAGTATTTT. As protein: CASSLSTDTQYF.